This passage covers 31 T cell receptor beta chains from one sample sequenced in a study of T cell responses to AZD1222 COVID-19 vaccine. Using immunoSEQ multiplex PCR, the repertoire was profiled, and TCRdb retains in-frame clones only, with some absent. The sample includes 100,000 to 150,000 clones, 85% to 95% seen only once; the top ten take around 7%. The input for sequencing was peripheral blood, taken on day 0 of AZD1222 vaccination. Source of these receptors: an adult in good health.

The J gene is TRBJ1-5, the V gene TRBV6-5; tentatively, D is TRBD1 (6 bases). Trimming removed 5 bases at V and 7 bases at J, with 12 bases between. Germline lookup yields CDR1 MNHEY and CDR2 SVGAGI. This CDR3 is 13 amino acids long. Here the CDR3 reads CASSRTTGQPQHF. In DNA form, the CDR3 reads TGTGCCAGCAGTCGTACAACAGGGCAGCCCCAGCATTTT.

The rearrangement uses TRBV19 and TRBJ2-1, with a possible D match to TRBD2 (6 bases). The V end was cut by 6 bases, the J end by 5 bases, with 11 bases between. This CDR3 contains 13 residues. Per the germline V gene, CDR1 is LNHDA and CDR2 is SQIVND (reference sequence). The CDR3 reads CASSRDSDNEQFF. The CDR3, as DNA: TGTGCCAGTAGCCGGGACTCTGACAATGAGCAGTTCTTC. The entire variable domain, with the rest obtained from reference TRBV19 and TRBJ2-1, is as follows: DGGITQSPKYLFRKEGQNVTLSCEQNLNHDAMYWYRQDPGQGLRLIYYSQIVNDFQKGDIAEGYSVSREKKESFPLTVTSAQKNPTAFYLCASSRDSDNEQFFGPGTRLTVL.

The CDR3 nucleotides read TGTGCCAGCAGTTCCTTGGGGGGTGGACACCCTTACAATGAGCAGTTCTTC. Residues: CASSSLGGGHPYNEQFF. V gene TRBV27 combines with J gene TRBJ2-1; weak D call: TRBD2 (6 bases). V shed 4 bases and J shed 4 bases, with 20 bases lying between them. The length of the CDR3 is 17 residues. Germline V gene sequence: CDR1 MNHEY, CDR2 SMNVEV (reference sequence).

The rearrangement uses TRBV6-2 or TRBV6-3 and TRBJ2-7; 9 nucleotides match TRBD1. V was clipped by 5 bases and J by 4 bases; unmatched bases: 9. The CDR3 runs 15 residues. From germline, CDR1 is MNHEY and CDR2 SVGEGT. The DNA for the CDR3 is TGTGCCAGCAGTAAATTGCGGGACAGGGATTACGAGCAGTACTTC. Protein product: CASSKLRDRDYEQYF.

The rearrangement joins TRBV18 to TRBJ2-7; D not resolved. V shed 3 bases and J shed 2 bases, with 8 bases lying between them. The CDR3 extends over 13 amino acids. CDR1 and CDR2 (germline): KGHSH, LQKENI. The CDR3 loop reads CASSPAGAYEQYF. CDR3 nucleotides: TGTGCCAGCTCACCGGCCGGAGCCTACGAGCAGTACTTC.

The J gene is TRBJ2-1, the V gene TRBV19; D remains unclear. This CDR3 is 15 amino acids long. The germline V gene has CDR1 LNHDA and CDR2 SQIVND (reference sequence). The V and J ends lost 5 bases and 1 base respectively, with 12 bases between them. For the CDR3, the DNA is TGTGCCAGTAGTTCTTTACTCGCTTCCTACAATGAGCAGTTCTTC. Its protein product is CASSSLLASYNEQFF.

This rearrangement joins TRBV18 to TRBJ1-2; a possible D gene is TRBD1 (5 bases). Per germline, CDR1 KGHSH and CDR2 LQKENI. The V and J ends lost 2 bases and 4 bases respectively, with 14 bases between them. The CDR3 extends over 15 amino acids. CDR3 sequence reads: CASSPNSQGTYGYTF. CDR3 sequence (DNA): TGTGCCAGCTCACCAAACTCCCAGGGTACCTATGGCTACACCTTC. The variable domain in full, completed from reference TRBV18 and TRBJ1-2, reads NAGVMQNPRHLVRRRGQEARLRCSPMKGHSHVYWYRQLPEEGLKFMVYLQKENIIDESGMPKERFSAEFPKEGPSILRIQQVVRGDSAAYFCASSPNSQGTYGYTFGSGTRLTVV.

The chain joins TRBV12-3 or TRBV12-4 to TRBJ2-5; 8 bases are shared with TRBD1. This CDR3 is 13 amino acids long. The J segment lost 5 bases and the V segment lost 5 bases, leaving 4 bases of the junction unmatched. CDR3 sequence (DNA): TGTGCCAGCAGTCCGGACAGGGAGGAGACCCAGTACTTC. This encodes CASSPDREETQYF.

V and J are TRBV19 and TRBJ2-1, with D hard to call. V was pared by 8 bases and J by 4 bases, with 12 bases between. The germline V gene has CDR1 LNHDA and CDR2 SQIVND (reference sequence). CDR3 size: 13 residues. Here the CDR3 reads CASANQAYNEQFF. CDR3 nucleotides: TGTGCCAGTGCGAATCAGGCGTACAATGAGCAGTTCTTC.

The gene calls are TRBV6-5 and TRBJ2-7, with 14 bases that match TRBD2. This CDR3 contains 14 residues. J was trimmed by 6 bases and V by 6 bases; bases with no gene match: 4. Germline CDR1 and CDR2: MNHEY and SVGAGI. CDR3 region: CASRGTSGRAEQYF. The CDR3 DNA reads as TGTGCCAGCAGAGGGACTAGCGGGAGAGCCGAGCAGTACTTC.

The genes are TRBV18 and TRBJ2-7, with TRBD2 matching over 7 bases. The V gene's germline CDR1 is KGHSH and CDR2 LQKENI. The CDR3 spans 19 residues. V lost 1 base to trimming and J lost 5 bases; unmatched junction nucleotides: 20. CDR3 nucleotide sequence: TGTGCCAGCTCACCACAACCCACCTCGAATTTAGGGAGGGCCCACGAGCAGTACTTC. It specifies CASSPQPTSNLGRAHEQYF.

The chain couples TRBV18 to TRBJ2-7, with TRBD1 matching 10 bases. Germline CDR1 and CDR2: KGHSH and LQKENI. V trimming: 3 bases; J trimming: 2 bases; junction bases outside the gene matches: 1. The CDR3 runs to 14 residues. The CDR3 here is CASSPGQGPYEQYF. CDR3 DNA sequence: TGTGCCAGCTCACCGGGACAGGGGCCCTACGAGCAGTACTTC.

V gene TRBV7-6 combines with J gene TRBJ2-1, with 7 bases matching TRBD2. The V segment lost 5 bases and the J segment 4 bases; nucleotides outside the gene matches: 11. This CDR3 is built from 16 residues. Germline-derived CDR1 and CDR2 are SGHVS and FNYEAQ. Written as DNA, the CDR3 is TGTGCCAGCAGCCGAGTAACGGGAGCGGGATACAATGAGCAGTTCTTC. Translation: CASSRVTGAGYNEQFF.

This clone was detected only once. The sample contains more than one DNA sequence encoding this CDR3. The chain links TRBV19 to TRBJ1-5; tentative D call: TRBD1 (5 bases). From germline, CDR1 is LNHDA and CDR2 SQIVND (reference sequence). The CDR3 loop spans 13 amino acids. Deletions cut 2 bases from V and 7 bases from J, with 9 bases between. The CDR3 coding sequence is TGTGCCAGTAGTATACAGGGTGGCCAGCCCCAGCATTTT. Its protein product is CASSIQGGQPQHF.

The chain is built from TRBV19 and TRBJ2-1; 9 nucleotides line up with TRBD1. The CDR3 has 14 amino acids. From germline, CDR1 is LNHDA and CDR2 SQIVND (reference sequence). Trimming cost V 7 bases and J 4 bases; bases outside gene matches: 5. As DNA, the CDR3 is TGTGCCAGTAATCTGGACAGGGGATACAATGAGCAGTTCTTC. Translation: CASNLDRGYNEQFF.

This chain joins TRBV5-1 and TRBJ2-7; 9 nucleotides align to TRBD1. J gave up 2 bases and V 4 bases, and 16 bases lay outside the gene matches. This CDR3 region has 18 residues. Looked up from germline, CDR1 is SGHRS and CDR2 is YFSETQ. CDR3 in amino acids: CASSIGQGTLENTYEQYF. CDR3 coding DNA: TGCGCCAGCAGCATCGGACAGGGGACCCTAGAAAATACCTACGAGCAGTACTTC. Using reference TRBV5-1 and TRBJ2-7 for the parts outside the CDR3, the full variable domain is KAGVTQTPRYLIKTRGQQVTLSCSPISGHRSVSWYQQTPGQGLQFLFEYFSETQRNKGNFPGRFSGRQFSNSRSEMNVSTLELGDSALYLCASSIGQGTLENTYEQYFGPGTRLTVT.

The chain employs TRBV7-6 and TRBJ2-3; TRBD2 agrees at 8 bases. The V gene end was trimmed by 1 base and the J gene end by 5 bases; junction bases not matched to a gene: 8. This CDR3 has 16 residues. Germline V gene sequence: CDR1 SGHVS, CDR2 FNYEAQ. CDR3 loop: CASSLVAGYVEDTQYF. The CDR3 bases are TGTGCCAGCAGCTTAGTAGCGGGATACGTGGAAGATACGCAGTATTTT. Full variable domain (remainder filled in from reference TRBV7-6 and TRBJ2-3): GAGVSQSPRYKVTKRGQDVALRCDPISGHVSLYWYRQALGQGPEFLTYFNYEAQQDKSGLPNDRFSAERPEGSISTLTIQRTEQRDSAMYRCASSLVAGYVEDTQYFGPGTRLTVL.

As concerns this clone: An end of the junction differs from the germline gene, which may be a read error. V and J are TRBV28 and TRBJ2-7, with 8 bases matching TRBD1. This CDR3 has 8 residues. The germline V gene has CDR1 MDHEN and CDR2 SYDVKM. In DNA form, the CDR3 reads TGTGCCAGTGGACAGGGAAACTTC. Protein: CASGQGNF.

With regard to this clone: An end of the junction does not agree with germline; a read error may underlie this. The chain combines TRBV4-1 with TRBJ1-2; D not certain. Germline V CDR1 and CDR2: MGHRA, YSYEKL. The CDR3 totals 16 residues. The DNA of the CDR3 is TGCGCCAGCAGCCCGAGGAGGAACAGTGGTAACGATGGCTACACCTTC. Translated, it gives CASSPRRNSGNDGYTF.

The chain carries TRBV12-3 or TRBV12-4 and TRBJ1-1, with D possibly TRBD1 on 5 matching bases. CDR3 length: 13 amino acids. The V end lost 3 bases, the J end lost 3 bases, and 8 bases lay between the germline ends. DNA of the CDR3: TGTGCCAGCAGTTTGGGACGGTACACTGAAGCTTTCTTT. This sequence encodes CASSLGRYTEAFF.

This CDR3 reads CASSLEVGGTNSPLHF. The DNA for the CDR3 is TGTGCCAGCAGCTTAGAGGTTGGGGGTACGAATTCACCCCTCCACTTT. The chain combines TRBV7-9 with TRBJ1-6; weak D call: TRBD1 (5 bases). The V gene lost 1 base and the J gene lost 7 bases, with 14 bases spanning the gap. Germline V gives CDR1 SEHNR, CDR2 FQNEAQ (reference sequence). The CDR3 contains 16 residues.

J is TRBJ2-3 and V is TRBV7-8, with 7 bases lining up with TRBD2. With 3 bases clipped from V and 0 bases from J, the junction kept 0 bases outside the gene matches. Germline values: CDR1 SGHVS, CDR2 FQNEAQ. The CDR3 spans 14 residues. The CDR3 nucleotides read TGTGCCAGCAGCTTTAGCGGGAGCACAGATACGCAGTATTTT. This sequence encodes CASSFSGSTDTQYF. Based on the CDR3 plus reference TRBV7-8 and TRBJ2-3, the full variable domain is GAGVSQSPRYKVAKRGQDVALRCDPISGHVSLFWYQQALGQGPEFLTYFQNEAQLDKSGLPSDRFFAERPEGSVSTLKIQRTQQEDSAVYLCASSFSGSTDTQYFGPGTRLTVL.

This clone was picked up one time. This chain connects TRBV4-1 to TRBJ1-6; 7 bases are shared with TRBD1. V lost 3 bases and J lost 9; bases outside the gene matches: 8. Germline V lookup: CDR1 MGHRA, CDR2 YSYEKL. This CDR3 comprises 15 residues. CDR3 in DNA: TGCGCCAGCAGCCAGATACAGGGGTGGGCTTCACCCCTCCACTTT. It yields the protein CASSQIQGWASPLHF.

The chain carries TRBV28 and TRBJ2-2; D unclear. V shed 5 bases and J shed 2 bases, with 9 bases lying between them. This CDR3 has 14 amino acids. In germline, CDR1 is MDHEN, CDR2 SYDVKM. DNA for the CDR3: TGTGCCAGCAGTGCTACGATTAACACCGGGGAGCTGTTTTTT. Translation: CASSATINTGELFF.

This clone was seen just once. The J gene is TRBJ1-1, the V gene TRBV28, with D uncertain. Between the trimmed V and J ends, which lost 2 bases and 0 bases, there was a span of 7 bases. This CDR3 spans 14 amino acids. Germline-derived CDR1 and CDR2 are MDHEN and SYDVKM. The CDR3 here is CASSLGGMNTEAFF. The CDR3 DNA follows: TGTGCCAGCAGTTTAGGTGGCATGAACACTGAAGCTTTCTTT.

CDR3 nucleotides: TGCGCCAGCAGCCAAGGGAGTTTTCCCATTAAGACGAACACTGAAGCTTTCTTT. Translating it yields CASSQGSFPIKTNTEAFF. V usage is TRBV4-1 and J usage is TRBJ1-1; D remains unclear. This CDR3 has 18 residues. Looked up from germline, CDR1 is MGHRA and CDR2 is YSYEKL. V was pared by 1 base and J by 1 base, with 19 bases between.

This chain uses TRBV9 with TRBJ1-1, with a weak D call TRBD1 (6 bases). Between the trimmed V and J ends, which lost 2 bases and 0 bases, there was a span of 8 bases. Germline V CDR1 and CDR2: SGDLS, YYNGEE. The CDR3 length is 14 residues. This CDR3 reads CASSVRGVNTEAFF. The CDR3, as DNA: TGTGCCAGCAGCGTGAGGGGGGTGAACACTGAAGCTTTCTTT.

This sequence joins TRBV5-1 and TRBJ2-7, with TRBD1 identical over 10 bases. J was trimmed by 5 bases and V by 0 bases; bases with no gene match: 8. The CDR3 spans 16 residues. Germline assignment: CDR1 SGHRS and CDR2 YFSETQ. CDR3 sequence: CASSLGTGGINDEQYF. The CDR3 bases are TGCGCCAGCAGCTTGGGGACAGGGGGTATAAACGACGAGCAGTACTTC.

The genes are TRBV27 and TRBJ2-7; TRBD2 agrees at 11 bases. This CDR3 contains 15 residues. The J segment lost 3 bases and the V segment lost 6 bases, leaving 7 bases of the junction unmatched. Germline CDR1 and CDR2: MNHEY and SMNVEV (reference sequence). CDR3 nucleotides: TGTGCCAGCAGACACGGACTAGCGGGTGACTACGAGCAGTACTTC. Its protein is CASRHGLAGDYEQYF.

This clone appeared a single time. This sequence joins TRBV4-2 and TRBJ2-4; D is unclear. The CDR3 contains 11 residues. V was trimmed by 0 bases and J by 16 bases, leaving 10 bases between them. The germline gives CDR1 LGHNA, CDR2 YNFKEQ. CDR3 amino acids: CASSQDLVCYF. Here the CDR3 DNA reads TGTGCCAGCAGCCAAGATCTGGTGTGCTACTTC.

The table lists this clone with a few counts. This chain links TRBV6-1 with TRBJ2-3; 7 bases line up with TRBD2. V lost 0 bases, J lost 3 bases, and 12 bases stayed unmatched. The CDR3 has 18 amino acids. Per germline, CDR1 MNHNS and CDR2 SASEGT. CDR3 coding DNA: TGTGCCAGCAGTGAAGCCTACCCCTCGGGAGGTTGGACAGATACGCAGTATTTT. Translation: CASSEAYPSGGWTDTQYF.